This T cell receptor beta chain was obtained from a study of OX40 agonist ivuxolimab in advanced cancers. Study results and limitations: Both CD4+ and CD8+ T cell populations in blood had undergone clonal expansion by week 6 at 0.1 to 3.0 mg/kg.

The CDR3 loop spans 11 amino acids. CDR1 and CDR2 from the germline V gene are SNHLY and FYNNEI. V gave up 7 bases and J gave up 0 bases, with 3 bases separating them. In this sample, this clone turned up once. The antigen is undetermined. Here immunoSEQ multiplex PCR was the method, and the copy in TCRdb shows in-frame clones only, minus some. There are under 85,000 clones in the sample; about 89% occur only once, and about 0.31% lies in the top ten. The rearrangement links TRBV2 to TRBJ1-1; D unresolved. The origin of this receptor is an adult with an advanced solid tumor such as melanoma, head and neck, liver or kidney cancer. The material was CD4+ or CD8+ T cells sorted from blood, obtained in a trial of the OX40 agonist ivuxolimab. CDR3 DNA: TGTGCCAGCAAGGTGAACACTGAAGCTTTCTTT. Its protein is CASKVNTEAFF.